Listed below are T cell receptor beta chains from one sample, sequenced in a study of T cells after posttransplantation cyclophosphamide. Data came from immunoSEQ multiplex PCR; TCRdb stores just in-frame clones and leaves some out. The counts give about 5,400 clones, none of them seen only once; approximately 16% is held by the top ten. The sample in question was PBMCs, obtained after allogeneic stem cell transplant with posttransplant cyclophosphamide. Receptors were obtained from a female patient aged 30 to 40 who received an allogeneic stem cell transplant from an unrelated donor, was CMV-positive, and had acute and chronic GVHD. Some of these T cells may belong to the graft donor. CDR3s include the opening cysteine and the closing phenylalanine or tryptophan. D genes are given only for firm matches. Size is omitted from some rows. Given values are once, few, many or a class for expanded clones.

cdr3_length | j_call | clone_size | v_call | d_call | cdr3_aa | cdr3_nt
12 | TRBJ1-5 | medium-sized | TRBV6-1 | . | CASSGLPQPQHF | TGTGCCAGCAGCGGACTCCCACAGCCCCAGCATTTT
17 | TRBJ2-2 | many | TRBV12-5 | TRBD2 | CASGPGLAGGNTGELFF | TGTGCTAGTGGCCCCGGACTAGCGGGAGGGAACACCGGGGAGCTGTTTTTT
15 | TRBJ1-1 | many | TRBV5-1 | TRBD1 | CASSSQGAGDTEAFF | TGCGCCAGCAGCTCGCAGGGGGCTGGGGACACTGAAGCTTTCTTT
14 | TRBJ2-7 | many | TRBV18 | . | CASSPQGLLYEQYF | TGTGCCAGCTCACCCCAGGGATTGTTGTACGAGCAGTACTTC
19 | TRBJ2-2 | medium-sized | TRBV7-9 | TRBD2 | CASSLRLAGVEWGTGELFF | TGTGCCAGCAGCTTACGCCTAGCGGGAGTCGAATGGGGCACCGGGGAGCTGTTTTTT
15 | TRBJ2-1 | many | TRBV5-1 | TRBD2 | CASSLGLAGDDEQFF | TGCGCCAGCAGCTTGGGACTAGCGGGAGACGATGAGCAGTTCTTC
16 | TRBJ2-7 | many | TRBV6-5 | TRBD1 | CASSYSIGTATYEQYF | TGTGCCAGCAGTTACTCGATTGGGACAGCCACCTACGAGCAGTACTTC
15 | TRBJ1-3 | many | TRBV7-9 | . | CASSLRGNSGNTIYF | TGTGCCAGCAGCTTAAGGGGGAACTCTGGAAACACCATATATTTT
13 | TRBJ2-5 | many | TRBV7-6 | . | CASSLGTWAAQYF | TGTGCCAGCAGCTTAGGGACTTGGGCTGCCCAGTACTTC
14 | TRBJ1-2 | few | TRBV7-2 | . | CTSSWRQAPAGYTF | TGTACCAGCAGCTGGAGACAGGCCCCTGCTGGCTACACCTTC
15 | TRBJ1-5 | . | TRBV6-5 | TRBD1 | CASSLHRGSNQPQHF | TGTGCCAGCAGTCTACACAGGGGTAGCAATCAGCCCCAGCATTTT
14 | TRBJ2-7 | . | TRBV7-2 | TRBD1 | CASSANGQAYEQYF | TGTGCCAGCAGCGCAAACGGACAGGCCTACGAGCAGTACTTC
15 | TRBJ2-7 | many | TRBV7-6 | TRBD2 | CASSSPTSGSDEQYF | TGTGCCAGCAGCTCTCCGACTAGCGGGAGTGACGAGCAGTACTTC
13 | TRBJ2-3 | medium-sized | TRBV6-1 | . | CASSEAPRDTQYF | TGTGCCAGCAGTGAAGCCCCGCGAGATACGCAGTATTTT
20 | TRBJ1-3 | medium-sized | TRBV4-1 | TRBD1 | CASSQGVLQGVGMSGNTIYF | TGCGCCAGCAGCCAAGGAGTTTTACAGGGGGTTGGTATGTCTGGAAACACCATATATTTT
17 | TRBJ2-1 | . | TRBV9 | . | CASSVGPARVGYNEQFF | TGTGCCAGCAGCGTAGGACCAGCGAGAGTAGGCTACAATGAGCAGTTCTTC
16 | TRBJ2-3 | many | TRBV9 | TRBD1 | CASSFGGQGRTDTQYF | TGTGCCAGCAGCTTCGGGGGACAGGGGAGGACAGATACGCAGTATTTT
14 | TRBJ2-5 | many | TRBV2 | . | CASSNRVEGETQYF | TGTGCCAGCAGTAATCGGGTGGAGGGGGAGACCCAGTACTTC
16 | TRBJ2-3 | many | TRBV7-8 | . | CASSQEVVTSTDTQYF | TGTGCCAGCAGCCAGGAGGTCGTGACCAGCACAGATACGCAGTATTTT
14 | TRBJ1-2 | many | TRBV5-1 | . | CASSLESTNYGYTF | TGCGCCAGCAGCTTGGAGAGCACTAACTATGGCTACACCTTC
14 | TRBJ2-1 | many | TRBV27 | . | CASSYWSSYNEQFF | TGTGCCAGCAGCTACTGGAGCTCCTACAATGAGCAGTTCTTC
16 | TRBJ1-2 | many | TRBV4-3 | . | CASSQDIDRYFYGYTF | TGCGCCAGCAGCCAAGATATCGACAGGTACTTCTATGGCTACACCTTC
17 | TRBJ2-1 | many | TRBV7-2 | . | CASSFRGYESSYNEQFF | TGTGCCAGCAGCTTCCGGGGTTACGAGAGCTCCTACAATGAGCAGTTCTTC
16 | TRBJ2-1 | many | TRBV5-1 | TRBD2 | CASSIGTSGSINEQFF | TGCGCCAGCAGCATAGGGACTAGCGGGAGTATCAATGAGCAGTTCTTC
16 | TRBJ1-6 | few | TRBV5-1 | TRBD1 | CASSLAGQGLNSPLHF | TGCGCCAGCAGCTTGGCTGGACAGGGACTAAATTCACCCCTCCACTTT
11 | TRBJ2-5 | many | TRBV18 | . | CASSLGETQYF | TGTGCCAGCTCCCTAGGAGAGACCCAGTACTTC
15 | TRBJ2-3 | many | TRBV6-1 | . | CASSDRRVNTDTQYF | TGTGCCAGCAGTGACCGGAGAGTCAACACAGATACGCAGTATTTT
14 | TRBJ2-2 | many | TRBV7-8 | . | CASSLGTLTGELFF | TGTGCCAGCAGCTTAGGGACTTTAACCGGGGAGCTGTTTTTT
13 | TRBJ2-7 | many | TRBV6-6 | . | CASSYSSLNEQYF | TGTGCCAGCAGTTACTCATCACTTAACGAGCAGTACTTC
15 | TRBJ2-3 | many | TRBV5-4 | TRBD2 | CASSLTSGGADTQYF | TGTGCCAGCAGCCTGACTAGCGGGGGGGCAGATACGCAGTATTTT
13 | TRBJ1-4 | many | TRBV6-5 | . | CASSWARGQKLFF | TGTGCCAGCAGTTGGGCCAGGGGCCAAAAACTGTTTTTT
16 | TRBJ1-6 | few | TRBV7-9 | TRBD1 | CASSLAGRGHNSPLHF | TGTGCCAGCAGCTTGGCCGGGAGGGGGCATAATTCACCCCTCCACTTT
17 | TRBJ2-3 | . | TRBV5-1 | TRBD1 | CASSSGTGGLGTDTQYF | TGCGCCAGCAGTTCCGGGACAGGGGGTCTGGGCACAGATACGCAGTATTTT
15 | TRBJ2-2 | medium-sized | TRBV5-1 | . | CASSFLARDTGELFF | TGCGCCAGCAGCTTCCTAGCGCGGGACACCGGGGAGCTGTTTTTT
16 | TRBJ1-1 | many | TRBV7-6 | . | CASSLDWGGGNTEAFF | TGTGCCAGCAGCTTAGACTGGGGAGGAGGGAACACTGAAGCTTTCTTT
14 | TRBJ1-1 | many | TRBV11-2 | TRBD1 | CASSSRRDRGRAFF | TGTGCCAGCAGCTCTAGGAGGGACAGGGGGCGAGCTTTCTTT
12 | TRBJ2-5 | many | TRBV6-6 | . | CASSPGSETQYF | TGTGCCAGCAGCCCGGGTTCCGAGACCCAGTACTTC
14 | TRBJ2-1 | many | TRBV2 | TRBD1 | CASSVQGYRDEQFF | TGTGCCAGCAGTGTACAGGGGTATAGGGATGAGCAGTTCTTC
12 | TRBJ2-1 | few | TRBV28 | TRBD1 | CASQSGQGEQFF | TGTGCCAGCCAATCGGGACAGGGTGAGCAGTTCTTC
15 | TRBJ2-3 | few | TRBV5-4 | TRBD2 | CASSSSLAGADTQYF | TGTGCCAGCAGCTCCTCCTTAGCGGGAGCAGATACGCAGTATTTT
14 | TRBJ2-5 | few | TRBV7-2 | . | CASSLREEGETQYF | TGTGCCAGCAGCTTACGAGAGGAGGGAGAGACCCAGTACTTC